This T cell receptor (beta chain) was sequenced in a study of tumor-infiltrating lymphocytes in primary liver carcinoma (TCRdb year 2017). For context, the study as a whole: Hepatocellular carcinoma (four) or combined HCC and intrahepatic cholangiocarcinoma (one) was present in the five patients, who were three men and two women aged 30 to 69 years. The five patients had tumors staged T1-T3 N0M0, with maximum diameters ranging from about 4.2 to 10 cm. Each sample produced roughly 3.5 to 7.13 million productive TCRbeta reads, and read depth showed no significant difference between tissue types. TCRbeta repertoire sequencing, expression microarrays and whole-exome sequencing were combined in the study across five regions of each liver tumor, with adjacent normal tissue and blood also included. A total of about 35 specimens from 5 patients went through TCRbeta repertoire sequencing, namely 25 tumor regions, 5 adjacent noncancerous liver tissues and 5 peripheral blood samples. High reproducibility was observed for the technical replicate repertoires, with mean shared-clone rates roughly 0.92 and correlation coefficients above 0.95.

V and J lose 3 bases and 0 bases, and a span of 9 bases separates them. The CDR3 runs 14 residues from the cysteine to the phenylalanine. Only the CDR3 DNA stays, 42 bases, in frame from base 1. A remark on this clonotype: What antigen it recognizes has not been identified. No base qualities exist here, and no much larger clone lies one base off it.

Without any cell sorting, total RNA and DNA were extracted together from around 20-30 mg of bulk tissue using the AllPrep DNA/RNA mini kit. Surgical resection was performed in China between 2015 and early 2016 on 5 or 6 patients with histopathologically diagnosed primary liver carcinoma. Chronic HBV infection was present in the patients, and the patients were treatment-naive at sampling. Pieces of fresh tumor and adjacent tissue were cut in half, with one half kept in RNAlater at -80 degrees C and the other half sent for histology. TCRbeta-specific cDNA was reverse-transcribed from 500 ng total RNA using a constant-region primer and ProtoScript II reverse transcriptase. The TCRbeta libraries were prepared through three rounds of nested multiplex PCR following a slightly modified ARM-PCR procedure. The first two PCR rounds used multiplex TRBV1-TRBV30 forward primers with a Cbeta reverse primer, each for approximately 11 cycles. Sample barcodes and Illumina adapters were added in a final 25-cycle PCR with Deep VentR polymerase. Before sequencing, amplicons of 200-500 bp were purified from gel using a QIAquick gel extraction kit. An Illumina HiSeq 2500 was used to sequence the TCRbeta amplicons, generating 250-bp paired-end reads. The paper's processing steps were these. Reads were quality-trimmed with Trimmomatic v0.33, and paired reads were merged with FLASH v1.2.11 to recover full CDR3 sequences. V, D and J germline segments were assigned to the rearranged TCRbeta sequences using MiGEC v1.2.1b. Clonotype statistics and Shannon-Wiener diversity indices were computed with VDJtools v1.0.0. Except for diversity analysis, only the 250 most abundant clonotypes of each sample were used in subsequent analyses to reduce sampling bias. The public reads were quality trimmed at Q25 with fastp and then assembled into clones with MiXCR by TCRdb, keeping productive beta chains. Each CDR3 protein appears once, grouped with its most common genes and DNA. In this record, the V and J calls reflect TCRdb's handling and not the investigators' own analysis. For this sample the table gives 40,000 or so distinct CDR3 sequences, of which roughly 75% were detected only once. The ten largest account for about 38% of the sample.

What the authors observed across the whole study: With just a few patients in the study, the authors point out that the findings should be validated in a larger study. The top 250 clones accounted for a significantly greater share of the repertoire in tumors than in blood (p = 0.039). Only the TCR beta chain was sequenced, which likely underestimates true repertoire diversity because unpaired alpha chains were not captured. Consistent with antigen-driven expansion, pairs of tumor regions showed higher repertoire overlap (mean roughly 35%) than either tumor-adjacent pairs (around 17%) or tumor-blood pairs (roughly 14%). Bulk unsorted samples precluded comparing CD4+ and CD8+ T cell repertoires.

The TCR sequence derives from a woman aged 30 to 39 with primary liver carcinoma and hepatitis B virus infection. The sequence links TRBV12-3 or TRBV12-4 to TRBJ2-7, with the identity of the D gene unclear. The material sequenced was tumor-adjacent normal liver tissue. The CDR3: CASSFSSYSYEQYF. Read as DNA, the sequence is TGTGCCAGCAGTTTCTCATCCTACTCCTACGAGCAGTACTTC.